The 14 T cell receptor beta chains given below trace back to one sample, sequenced in a study of blood T cell repertoires in COVID-19. Using immunoSEQ multiplex PCR, the repertoire was profiled, and TCRdb retains in-frame clones only, with some absent. The sample carries around 130,000 clones, 84% recorded once. What was sequenced was peripheral blood. Receptors were obtained from a woman in her sixties or seventies with acute or convalescent COVID-19.

This chain uses TRBV5-1 with TRBJ2-5, with 8 bases that match TRBD1. CDR1 is SGHRS, CDR2 YFSETQ, per germline. Trimming at V came to 3 bases and at J to 1 base, leaving 5 bases not matched to a gene. This CDR3 is built from 15 residues. CDR3 sequence: CASSSITGGQETQYF. CDR3 nucleotide sequence: TGCGCCAGCAGCTCGATTACAGGGGGCCAAGAGACCCAGTACTTC.

This chain links TRBV18 with TRBJ1-1; the match to TRBD1 covers 10 bases. CDR3 size: 15 residues. J lost 5 bases, V lost 4 bases, and 7 bases had no gene match. Per the germline V gene, CDR1 is KGHSH and CDR2 is LQKENI. As DNA, the CDR3 is TGTGCCAGCTCACTGGGACAGGGGTTCGGGACTGAAGCTTTCTTT. Its translation is CASSLGQGFGTEAFF.

This clone was counted once. V gene TRBV27 combines with J gene TRBJ2-4; weak D call: TRBD2 (6 bases). V lost 7 bases to trimming and J lost 9 bases, with 19 bases between them. Looked up from germline, CDR1 is MNHEY and CDR2 is SMNVEV (reference sequence). This CDR3 spans 14 amino acids. The CDR3 coding sequence is TGTGCCAGCACAACCGGGACTCCCGGGGGCATTCAGTACTTC. Its protein product is CASTTGTPGGIQYF.

The chain joins TRBV5-1 to TRBJ1-3; D may be TRBD1 (6 bases). Germline V gene data show CDR1 as SGHRS and CDR2 as YFSETQ. This CDR3 is 14 amino acids long. The V and J ends lost 4 bases and 3 bases respectively, with 11 bases between them. The CDR3 nucleotides read TGCGCCAGCAGCCTCACAGGGAGTGGAAACACCATATATTTT. This encodes CASSLTGSGNTIYF.

The chain couples TRBV4-1 to TRBJ1-6; a weak D match, TRBD1 (5 bases). Trimming left V 4 bases short and J 7 bases short, with 14 bases between. The CDR3 length is 15 residues. CDR1 MGHRA and CDR2 YSYEKL come from the germline V gene. For the CDR3, the DNA is TGCGCCAGCAGCCCTACCAGGGATAAGAATTCACCCCTCCACTTT. This translates into CASSPTRDKNSPLHF.

In this sample, this clone turned up a few times. The chain couples TRBV3-1 (or the pseudogene TRBV3-2) to TRBJ1-2; 8 nucleotides agree with TRBD1. CDR1 and CDR2 (germline): LGHDT, YNNKEL (reference sequence). This CDR3 has 16 residues. V shed 1 base, J shed 3 bases, and the junction held 7 bases outside the gene matches. CDR3 bases: TGTGCCAGCAGCCAAGCTCGGGCAGGGGGCGACTATGGCTACACCTTC. Encoded protein: CASSQARAGGDYGYTF.

The chain couples TRBV30 to TRBJ2-2; D is unresolved. The V and J ends lost 3 bases and 1 base respectively, with 12 bases between them. CDR3 length: 15 amino acids. Looked up from germline, CDR1 is GTSNPN and CDR2 is SVGIG (reference sequence). CDR3 protein: CAWRSGSLNTGELFF. The CDR3 DNA follows: TGTGCCTGGAGGTCAGGCTCATTGAACACCGGGGAGCTGTTTTTT. The full variable domain, rest sourced from reference TRBV30 and TRBJ2-2, is SQTIHQWPATLVQPVGSPLSLECTVEGTSNPNLYWYRQAAGRGLQLLFYSVGIGQISSEVPQNLSASRPQDRQFILSSKKLLLSDSGFYLCAWRSGSLNTGELFFGEGSRLTVL.

The chain has TRBV12-3 or TRBV12-4 and TRBJ1-6, with TRBD1 identical over 7 bases. The CDR3 sequence is 13 residues long. Losses at the gene ends were 10 bases for V and 10 bases for J; bases not matched to a gene: 10. The CDR3 loop is CAIQRGPGSPLHF. The CDR3 DNA reads as TGTGCCATTCAAAGGGGGCCAGGATCACCCCTCCACTTT.

This chain links TRBV7-9 with TRBJ1-2; no definite D call. V was shortened by 1 base and J by 1 base, with 10 bases between the two germline ends. The CDR3 totals 15 residues. Germline CDR1 is SEHNR and CDR2 is FQNEAQ (reference sequence). As DNA, the CDR3 is TGTGCCAGCAGCTTAGAGAAACCAGTTAACTATGGCTACACCTTC. Translated: CASSLEKPVNYGYTF. Using reference TRBV7-9 and TRBJ1-2 for the parts outside the CDR3, the full variable domain is DTGVSQNPRHKITKRGQNVTFRCDPISEHNRLYWYRQTLGQGPEFLTYFQNEAQLEKSRLLSDRFSAERPKGSFSTLEIQRTEQGDSAMYLCASSLEKPVNYGYTFGSGTRLTVV.

This clone was seen more than once but under ten times. V usage is TRBV19 and J usage is TRBJ1-2, with D uncertain. Per germline, CDR1 LNHDA and CDR2 SQIVND (reference sequence). V was shortened by 0 bases and J by 4 bases, with 6 bases between the two germline ends. CDR3 length: 13 residues. CDR3 region: CASSIDSSYGYTF. CDR3 coding DNA: TGTGCCAGTAGTATAGATAGCAGCTATGGCTACACCTTC.

The chain couples TRBV2 to TRBJ1-2; 7 nucleotides match TRBD1. The germline V gene has CDR1 SNHLY and CDR2 FYNNEI. There are 11 residues in the CDR3. The junction had 7 bases not matched to a gene; V was cut back by 10 bases and J by 8 bases. The CDR3 DNA is TGTGCCATGACAGGGTTCAACGGCTACACCTTC. It translates to CAMTGFNGYTF.

This chain connects TRBV24-1 to TRBJ1-2, with D hard to call. Trimming left V 5 bases short and J 9 bases short, with 15 bases between. The germline CDR1 and CDR2 sequences are KGHDR and SFDVKD. This CDR3 contains 13 residues. CDR3 in DNA: TGTGCCACCAGTGTTACGTCGGGTGGTAGCTACACCTTC. Its translation is CATSVTSGGSYTF.

V and J are TRBV19 and TRBJ1-2, with a weak D call TRBD1 (6 bases). Germline V gene sequence: CDR1 LNHDA, CDR2 SQIVND (reference sequence). The V and J ends lost 7 bases and 7 bases respectively, with 19 bases between them. The CDR3 runs to 14 residues. The CDR3 DNA sequence: TGTGCCAGTAACGGGGAACAGGGTTCGGGTGGCTACACCTTC. Its protein is CASNGEQGSGGYTF.

The chain couples TRBV9 to TRBJ1-2; D is perhaps TRBD1 (6 bases). V was shortened by 1 base and J by 2 bases, with 12 bases between the two germline ends. Germline CDR1 reads SGDLS; CDR2 reads YYNGEE. The CDR3 is 15 amino acids. Here the CDR3 DNA reads TGTGCCAGCAGCGTAAATACAGGGCAGAACTATGGCTACACCTTC. As protein: CASSVNTGQNYGYTF.